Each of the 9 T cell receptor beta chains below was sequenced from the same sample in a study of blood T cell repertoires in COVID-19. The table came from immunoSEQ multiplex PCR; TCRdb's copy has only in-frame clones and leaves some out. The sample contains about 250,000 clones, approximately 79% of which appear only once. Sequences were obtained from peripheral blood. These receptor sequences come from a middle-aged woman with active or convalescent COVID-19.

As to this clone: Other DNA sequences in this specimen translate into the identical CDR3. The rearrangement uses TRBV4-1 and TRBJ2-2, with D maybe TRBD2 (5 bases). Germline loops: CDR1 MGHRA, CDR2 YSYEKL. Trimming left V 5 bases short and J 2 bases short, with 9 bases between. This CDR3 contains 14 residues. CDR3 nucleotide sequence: TGCGCCAGCAGCGACCGGGGTAACACCGGGGAGCTGTTTTTT. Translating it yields CASSDRGNTGELFF.

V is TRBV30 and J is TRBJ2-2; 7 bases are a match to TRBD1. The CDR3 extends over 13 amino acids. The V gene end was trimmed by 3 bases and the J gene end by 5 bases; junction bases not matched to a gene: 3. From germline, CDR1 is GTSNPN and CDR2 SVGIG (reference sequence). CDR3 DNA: TGTGCCTGGAGGATACAGGGGACCGGGGAGCTGTTTTTT. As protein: CAWRIQGTGELFF.

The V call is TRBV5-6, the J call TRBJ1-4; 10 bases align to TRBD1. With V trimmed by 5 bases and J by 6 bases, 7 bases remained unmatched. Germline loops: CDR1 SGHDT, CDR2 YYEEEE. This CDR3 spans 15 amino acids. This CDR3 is CASRLTGTGDEKLFF. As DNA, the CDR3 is TGTGCCAGCAGACTCACCGGGACAGGGGATGAAAAACTGTTTTTT.

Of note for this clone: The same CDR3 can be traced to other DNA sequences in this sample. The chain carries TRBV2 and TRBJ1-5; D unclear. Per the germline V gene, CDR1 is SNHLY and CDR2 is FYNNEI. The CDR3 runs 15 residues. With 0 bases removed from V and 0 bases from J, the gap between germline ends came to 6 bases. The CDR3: CASSEALGSNQPQHF. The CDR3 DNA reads TGTGCCAGCAGTGAAGCGCTCGGTAGCAATCAGCCCCAGCATTTT.

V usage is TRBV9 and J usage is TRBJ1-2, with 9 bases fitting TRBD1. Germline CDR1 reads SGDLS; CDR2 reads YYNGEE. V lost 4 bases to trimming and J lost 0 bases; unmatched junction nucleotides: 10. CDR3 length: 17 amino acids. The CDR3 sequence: CASSPRTGALTNYGYTF. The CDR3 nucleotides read TGTGCCAGCAGCCCCCGGACAGGGGCCCTTACTAACTATGGCTACACCTTC. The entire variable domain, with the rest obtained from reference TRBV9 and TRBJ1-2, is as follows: DSGVTQTPKHLITATGQRVTLRCSPRSGDLSVYWYQQSLDQGLQFLIQYYNGEERAKGNILERFSAQQFPDLHSELNLSSLELGDSALYFCASSPRTGALTNYGYTFGSGTRLTVV.

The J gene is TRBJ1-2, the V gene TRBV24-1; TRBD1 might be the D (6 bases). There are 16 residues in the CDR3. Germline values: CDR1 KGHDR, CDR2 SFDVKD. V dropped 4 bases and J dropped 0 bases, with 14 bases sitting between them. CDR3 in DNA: TGTGCCACCAGTGAGCGAGGGACAAGCCCTAACTATGGCTACACCTTC. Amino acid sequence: CATSERGTSPNYGYTF.

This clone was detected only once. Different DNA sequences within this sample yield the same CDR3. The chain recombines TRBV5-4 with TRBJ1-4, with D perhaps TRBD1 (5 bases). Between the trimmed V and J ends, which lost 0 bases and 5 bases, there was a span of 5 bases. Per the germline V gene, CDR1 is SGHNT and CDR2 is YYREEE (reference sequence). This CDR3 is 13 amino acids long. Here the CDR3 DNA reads TGTGCCAGCAGCTTGGCAGGGAATGAAAAACTGTTTTTT. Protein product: CASSLAGNEKLFF.

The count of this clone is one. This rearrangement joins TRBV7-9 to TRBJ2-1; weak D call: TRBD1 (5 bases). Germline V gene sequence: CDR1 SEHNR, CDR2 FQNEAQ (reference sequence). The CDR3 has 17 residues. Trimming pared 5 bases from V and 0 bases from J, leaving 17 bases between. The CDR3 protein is CASSRAGAVSSYNEQFF. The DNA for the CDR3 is TGTGCCAGCAGCCGAGCTGGGGCGGTTAGCTCCTACAATGAGCAGTTCTTC.

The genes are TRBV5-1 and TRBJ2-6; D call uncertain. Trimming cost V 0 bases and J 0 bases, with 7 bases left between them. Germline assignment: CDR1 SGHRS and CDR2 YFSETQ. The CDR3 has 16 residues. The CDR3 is CASSLVVSSGANVLTF. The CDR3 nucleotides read TGCGCCAGCAGCTTGGTAGTGAGCTCTGGGGCCAACGTCCTGACTTTC.